This T cell receptor (beta chain) appears in the sequencing data of a study of early T cells in non-severe SARS-CoV-2 infection. The wider study: Unpaired chains resulted from sequencing bulk RNA of unsorted whole blood.

This clonotype came up a few times. Its matching antigen is unknown. Study-level findings and limits: VDJdb matching skewed toward anti-spike CD8 responses, missing private and CD4 specificities.

Attachment of unique molecular identifiers was made to individual cDNA molecules. MiXCR was run by TCRdb on the 5' RACE reads, yielding one entry per CDR3 protein. The table records about 50,000 distinct CDR3 sequences, 6.2% of them present only once. Trimming cost V 1 base and J 8 bases; bases outside gene matches: 8. CDR1 LGHDT and CDR2 YNNKEL come from the germline V gene (reference sequence). This CDR3 region has 16 residues. The TCR was taken from an adult who was a healthcare worker with PCR-confirmed SARS-CoV-2 infection or an uninfected control (not recorded which). The chain employs TRBV3-1 and TRBJ2-2; 9 bases map to TRBD2. This sample comprised whole blood, obtained at baseline. CDR3 coding DNA: TGTGCCAGCAGCCAAGGGCTAGCGGGGCGAATAGGGGAGCTGTTTTTT. Translating it yields CASSQGLAGRIGELFF.